This T cell receptor (beta chain) stems from a study of identical twins. General study results and limits: Researchers caution that invariant MAIT and iNKT cells could partly confound zero-insertion analyses.

V shed 8 bases, J shed 7 bases, and the junction held 5 bases outside the gene matches. The CDR3 runs to 12 residues. From the 5' RACE reads, TCRdb called clonotypes with MiXCR, one entry per CDR3 protein. The data contain roughly 230,000 distinct CDR3 sequences, about 8.9% of them singletons. About this clonotype: Its antigen is not identified.

Healthy Caucasians supplied all donations. The same data also contributed to another study, on yellow fever vaccine responses in identical twins. This second report adds: Reports say the vaccine T cell response in twins looked partly convergent and partly personalized.

The chain joins TRBV12-3 or TRBV12-4 to TRBJ2-7; TRBD2 agrees at 10 bases. The TCR originated in a woman between 18 and 29 years old in good health. The sample consisted of CD8+ T cells sorted from blood. CDR3 residues: CASSGLANEQYF. The CDR3 nucleotides are TGTGCCAGCTCGGGACTAGCGAATGAGCAGTACTTC.